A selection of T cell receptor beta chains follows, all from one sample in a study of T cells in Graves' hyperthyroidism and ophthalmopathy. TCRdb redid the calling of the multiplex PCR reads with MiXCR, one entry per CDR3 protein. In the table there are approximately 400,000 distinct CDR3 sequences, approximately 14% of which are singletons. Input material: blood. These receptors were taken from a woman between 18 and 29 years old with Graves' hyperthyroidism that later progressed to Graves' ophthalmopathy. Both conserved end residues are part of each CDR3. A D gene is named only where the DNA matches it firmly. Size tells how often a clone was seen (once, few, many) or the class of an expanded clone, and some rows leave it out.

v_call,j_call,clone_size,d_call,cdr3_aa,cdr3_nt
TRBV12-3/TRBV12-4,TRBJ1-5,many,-,CASRIDSNQPQHF,TGTGCCAGCAGGATAGATAGCAATCAGCCCCAGCATTTT
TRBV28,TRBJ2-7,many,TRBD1,CASRSTGGGNWAGFEQYF,TGTGCCAGCAGATCTACAGGGGGCGGTAATTGGGCCGGCTTCGAGCAGTACTTC
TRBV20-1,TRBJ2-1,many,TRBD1,CSARAGQGRYNEQFF,TGCAGTGCTAGGGCGGGACAGGGACGATACAATGAGCAGTTCTTC
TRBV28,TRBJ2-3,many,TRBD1,CASSPIPGTESTDTQYF,TGTGCCAGCAGTCCCATCCCGGGGACAGAGAGCACAGATACGCAGTATTTT
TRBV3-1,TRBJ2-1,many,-,CASSQGFTGGYNEQFF,TGTGCCAGCAGCCAAGGGTTCACTGGGGGGTACAATGAGCAGTTCTTC
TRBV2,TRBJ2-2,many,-,CASSERAGWATGELFF,TGTGCCAGCAGTGAGAGAGCAGGGTGGGCCACCGGGGAGCTGTTTTTT
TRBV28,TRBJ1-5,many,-,CASITDHSNQPQHF,TGTGCCAGCATTACGGATCATAGCAATCAGCCCCAGCATTTT
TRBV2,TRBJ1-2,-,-,CASSLRRNYGYTF,TGTGCCAGCAGCTTACGGCGGAACTATGGCTACACCTTC
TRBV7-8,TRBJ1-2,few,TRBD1,CASSLTGQNYGYTF,TGTGCCAGCAGCTTGACAGGGCAAAACTATGGCTACACCTTC
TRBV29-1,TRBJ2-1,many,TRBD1,CSVVRQGRYNEQFF,TGCAGCGTTGTTCGACAGGGAAGGTACAATGAGCAGTTCTTC
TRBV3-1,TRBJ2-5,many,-,CASSQTTEKTQYF,TGTGCCAGCAGCCAGACCACAGAAAAGACCCAGTACTTC
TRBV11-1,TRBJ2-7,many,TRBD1,CASSSPVETGNYEQYF,TGTGCCAGCAGCTCCCCCGTCGAGACAGGGAATTACGAGCAGTACTTC
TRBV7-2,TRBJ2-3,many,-,CASSPLTVRADTQYF,TGTGCCAGCAGCCCCTTGACGGTACGGGCAGATACGCAGTATTTT
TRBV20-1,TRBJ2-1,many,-,CSAHGGHPYNEQFF,TGCAGTGCTCATGGCGGGCACCCCTACAATGAGCAGTTCTTC
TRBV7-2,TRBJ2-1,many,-,CASSSLYRSSYNEQFF,TGTGCCAGCAGCTCTTTGTACAGGAGCTCCTACAATGAGCAGTTCTTC
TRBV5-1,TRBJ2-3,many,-,CASSKSAHSTDTQYF,TGCGCCAGCAGCAAGTCGGCGCATAGCACAGATACGCAGTATTTT
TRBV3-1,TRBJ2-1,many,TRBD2,CASSPWTSGDYNEQFF,TGTGCCAGCAGCCCCTGGACTAGCGGGGACTACAATGAGCAGTTCTTC
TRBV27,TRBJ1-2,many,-,CASSARGGYGYTF,TGTGCCAGCAGTGCCAGGGGTGGCTATGGCTACACCTTC
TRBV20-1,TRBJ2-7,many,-,CSARDPGRGYEQYF,TGCAGTGCTAGAGATCCGGGACGTGGTTACGAGCAGTACTTC
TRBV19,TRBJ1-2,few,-,CASRGVFYGYTF,TGTGCCAGCCGTGGCGTATTCTATGGCTACACCTTC
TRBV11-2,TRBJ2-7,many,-,CASSFSEGGTSAYEQYF,TGTGCCAGCAGCTTTTCCGAAGGGGGGACTTCTGCTTACGAGCAGTACTTC
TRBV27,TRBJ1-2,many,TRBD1,CASSLKGQGATYGYTF,TGTGCCAGCAGTTTGAAAGGACAGGGGGCGACCTATGGCTACACCTTC
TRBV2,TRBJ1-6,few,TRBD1,CASSARGAYNSPLHF,TGTGCCAGCAGTGCCAGGGGGGCCTATAATTCACCCCTCCACTTT
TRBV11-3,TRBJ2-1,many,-,CASSLGVWASSYNEQFF,TGTGCCAGCAGCTTGGGAGTTTGGGCTAGCTCCTACAATGAGCAGTTCTTC
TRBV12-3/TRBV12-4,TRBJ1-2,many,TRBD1,CASSLLQGSSYGYTF,TGTGCCAGCAGTCTATTACAGGGGTCCTCGTATGGCTACACCTTC
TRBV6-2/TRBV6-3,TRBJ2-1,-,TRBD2,CASRYPTSSGRGSSNNEQFF,TGTGCCAGCAGATATCCGACGTCTAGCGGGAGGGGTTCTTCAAACAATGAGCAGTTCTTC
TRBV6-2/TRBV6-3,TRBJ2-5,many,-,CASSSTGRETQYF,TGTGCCAGCAGTTCGACAGGGAGGGAGACCCAGTACTTC
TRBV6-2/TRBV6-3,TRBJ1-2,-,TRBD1,CASRTGEVYGYTF,TGTGCCAGCAGGACAGGGGAGGTCTATGGCTACACCTTC
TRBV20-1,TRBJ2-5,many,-,CSAREETQYF,TGCAGTGCTAGAGAAGAGACCCAGTACTTC
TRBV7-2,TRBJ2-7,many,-,CASSTHPNEQYF,TGTGCCAGCAGCACCCATCCCAACGAGCAGTACTTC
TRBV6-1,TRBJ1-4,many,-,CASSSTKVGTNEKLFF,TGTGCCAGCAGTTCCACCAAAGTAGGGACTAATGAAAAACTGTTTTTT
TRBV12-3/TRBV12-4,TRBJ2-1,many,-,CASTPRDYNEQFF,TGTGCCAGCACCCCGCGGGACTACAATGAGCAGTTCTTC
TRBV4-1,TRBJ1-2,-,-,CASSQANTGRANYGYTF,TGCGCCAGCAGCCAAGCCAACACGGGGCGGGCTAACTATGGCTACACCTTC
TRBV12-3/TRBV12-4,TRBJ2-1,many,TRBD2,CASRGLAGMNEQFF,TGTGCCAGCAGGGGACTAGCGGGAATGAATGAGCAGTTCTTC
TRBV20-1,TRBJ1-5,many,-,CSASGNSNQPQHF,TGCAGTGCTAGTGGGAATAGCAATCAGCCCCAGCATTTT
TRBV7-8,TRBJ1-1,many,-,CASSLSGGGFTEAFF,TGTGCCAGCAGCCTATCCGGGGGGGGCTTCACTGAAGCTTTCTTT
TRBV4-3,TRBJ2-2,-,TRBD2,CASSQVGGRAGTGELFF,TGCGCCAGCAGCCAAGTTGGTGGGAGGGCCGGTACCGGGGAGCTGTTTTTT
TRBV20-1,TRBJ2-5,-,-,CSARTAHRGYQETQYF,TGCAGTGCCCGGACCGCGCACCGGGGGTACCAAGAGACCCAGTACTTC
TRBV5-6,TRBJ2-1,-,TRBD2,CASSFRALAGSNEQFF,TGTGCCAGCAGCTTTAGAGCCCTAGCGGGAAGCAATGAGCAGTTCTTC
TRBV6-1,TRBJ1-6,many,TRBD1,CASSETTGQGNSPLHF,TGTGCCAGCAGTGAGACGACGGGACAGGGAAATTCACCCCTCCACTTT
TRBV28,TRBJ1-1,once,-,CASSLRWDTEAFF,TGTGCCAGCAGTTTAAGGTGGGACACTGAAGCTTTCTTT
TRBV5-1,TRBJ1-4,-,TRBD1,CASSWGQPNEKLFF,TGCGCCAGCAGCTGGGGACAGCCTAATGAAAAACTGTTTTTT
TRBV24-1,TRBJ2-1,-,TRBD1,CATSGTGVNEQFF,TGTGCCACATCCGGGACAGGGGTCAATGAGCAGTTCTTC
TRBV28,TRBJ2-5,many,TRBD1,CASSQPGQATYQETQYF,TGTGCCAGCAGTCAACCGGGACAGGCGACTTACCAAGAGACCCAGTACTTC
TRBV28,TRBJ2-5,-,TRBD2,CASSFTGRGQETQYF,TGTGCCAGCAGTTTTACCGGGAGGGGCCAAGAGACCCAGTACTTC
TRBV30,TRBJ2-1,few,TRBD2,CAWKESGKRSEQFF,TGTGCCTGGAAAGAAAGCGGGAAAAGGAGTGAGCAGTTCTTC